Given below is one T cell receptor (beta chain) in context. Its antigen is still unknown. Germline assignment: CDR1 LGHNA and CDR2 YSLEER. The V and J ends lost 3 bases and 3 bases respectively, with 8 bases between them. This CDR3 is 13 amino acids long. This sample was included in a study of shared clonotypes between healthy human individuals. Study context: Donor composition was a couple of women and a few men, aged 18 to 49. Each donor contributed plates that comprised three CD4 naive, three CD4 memory, two CD8 naive and one CD8 memory.

It was CD45RO-negative cells, positively selected for CCR7, that made up naive CD8 cells, with terminally differentiated effector memory CD45RA+ cells excluded. Only in-frame clones appear in the TCRdb table, and some are missing; sequencing was by immunoSEQ multiplex PCR. The sample shows about 2 million clones, around 96% of them seen only once. Study-wide results and limits: Non-shared clonotypes were found to have lower generation probabilities than the clonotypes that were shared by all four of the sorted-subset donors.

This chain uses TRBV4-3 with TRBJ1-1; unclear D gene. The sample comprised naive CD8+ T cells sorted from blood. This TCR came from a man younger than 35 in good health. CDR3 protein: CASSQTRYTEAFF. The CDR3 DNA sequence: TGCGCCAGCAGCCAGACGAGGTACACTGAAGCTTTCTTT.